This entry lists 17 T cell receptor beta chains sequenced from one sample in a study of identical twins. In TCRdb, the 5' RACE reads were re-called with MiXCR into one record per CDR3 protein. The table lists hundreds of thousands of distinct CDR3 sequences, 7.5% of them singletons, with roughly 2% in the top ten. This sample also belongs to another study, concerning yellow fever vaccine responses in identical twins.

The sequenced material came from memory (CD45RO+) T cells sorted from blood. Receptors originate from a woman aged 18-35 years in good health.

The chain employs TRBV7-2 and TRBJ2-1; a weak D match, TRBD2 (6 bases). Trimming left V 2 bases short and J 3 bases short, with 17 bases between. The CDR3 length is 17 residues. Per the germline V gene, CDR1 is SGHTA and CDR2 is FQGNSA. This chain's CDR3 is CASSLKHSSELYNEQFF. CDR3 bases: TGTGCCAGCAGCTTAAAACATTCTAGCGAACTCTACAATGAGCAGTTCTTC.

Ten or more counts support this clonotype. The gene calls are TRBV14 and TRBJ1-5; D is ambiguous. The V and J ends lost 0 bases and 4 bases respectively, with 7 bases between them. Germline CDR1 and CDR2: SGHDN and FVKESK. The CDR3 extends over 14 amino acids. The CDR3 is CASSQEGKNQPQHF. The CDR3, as DNA: TGTGCCAGCAGCCAAGAGGGCAAGAATCAGCCCCAGCATTTT.

This clonotype was seen a handful of times. The rearrangement uses TRBV15 and TRBJ1-4; the D gene is possibly TRBD1 (6 bases). CDR1 is LNHNV and CDR2 is YYDKDF in the germline V gene (reference sequence). The CDR3 runs 18 residues. The V end was cut by 5 bases, the J end by 8 bases, with 27 bases between. The CDR3 protein is CATSPRGTVGPRVEKLFF. The DNA for the CDR3 is TGTGCCACCAGCCCCAGGGGCACAGTGGGGCCGAGGGTGGAAAAACTGTTTTTT.

This clonotype was recorded many times. The V call is TRBV20-1, the J call TRBJ1-5; tentative D call: TRBD1 (5 bases). The CDR3 loop spans 15 amino acids. The germline V gene has CDR1 DFQATT and CDR2 SNEGSKA (reference sequence). V was trimmed by 4 bases and J by 6 bases, leaving 19 bases between them. As DNA, the CDR3 is TGCAGTGCTACGGGACTATCCTTTGTGGGTCAGCCCCAGCATTTT. Its protein product is CSATGLSFVGQPQHF.

This clonotype was picked up many times. The chain has TRBV7-2 and TRBJ2-1; 9 positions agree with TRBD1. V lost 6 bases, J lost 6 bases, and 12 bases stayed unmatched. CDR3 length: 16 residues. In germline, CDR1 is SGHTA, CDR2 FQGNSA. The CDR3 loop is CASRDPLDRGSNEQFF. The DNA of the CDR3 is TGTGCCAGCAGAGATCCTCTGGACAGGGGATCCAATGAGCAGTTCTTC. The full variable domain, in which reference TRBV7-2 and TRBJ2-1 provide the parts outside the CDR3, is GAGVSQSPSNKVTEKGKDVELRCDPISGHTALYWYRQSLGQGLEFLIYFQGNSAPDKSGLPSDRFSAERTGGSVSTLTIQRTQQEDSAVYLCASRDPLDRGSNEQFFGPGTRLTVL.

The rearrangement joins TRBV6-2 or TRBV6-3 to TRBJ2-5; TRBD2 agrees at 10 bases. Trimming took 0 bases from V and 0 from J; bases not matched to a gene: 7. The CDR3 runs to 18 residues. CDR1 is MNHEY, CDR2 SVGEGT, per germline. CDR3 amino acids: CASSYSLAGVRHQETQYF. The CDR3 DNA follows: TGTGCCAGCAGTTACTCTCTAGCGGGAGTACGGCACCAAGAGACCCAGTACTTC.

Concerning this clonotype: A read error may produce the germline difference seen at one junction end. The J gene is TRBJ2-1, the V gene TRBV4-3; 12 positions agree with TRBD2. CDR1 is LGHNA, CDR2 YSLEER, per germline. The CDR3 runs 18 residues. CDR3 loop: CASSLRLAGVVGYNEQFF. The CDR3 DNA is TGCGCCAGCAGCCTACGACTAGCGGGAGTAGTGGGCTACAATGAGCAATTCTTC.

The chain employs TRBV6-6 and TRBJ1-1; D is undetermined. Per the germline V gene, CDR1 is MNHNY and CDR2 is SVGAGI (reference sequence). This CDR3 is built from 13 residues. V lost 6 bases to trimming and J lost 1 base, with 9 bases between them. In DNA, the CDR3 is TGTGCCAGCAGCCCGAAACAGAACACTGAAGCTTTCTTT. This codes for CASSPKQNTEAFF.

The genes are TRBV28 and TRBJ2-7; D could derive from TRBD1 or TRBD2 (5 bases each). Trimming pared 11 bases from V and 3 bases from J, leaving 29 bases between. The CDR3 is made up of 17 amino acids. Germline V gives CDR1 MDHEN, CDR2 SYDVKM. CDR3: CARERTLGPPASYEQYF. Here the CDR3 DNA reads TGTGCCCGAGAGCGGACGTTGGGACCCCCAGCCAGCTACGAGCAGTACTTC.

This clonotype showed up just a few times. V usage is TRBV2 and J usage is TRBJ2-2; possibly TRBD2 for D (5 bases). From germline, CDR1 is SNHLY and CDR2 FYNNEI. The CDR3 is 15 residues long. Trimming cost V 2 bases and J 1 base, with 8 bases left between them. The CDR3 sequence: CASSEQRMNTGELFF. The CDR3 nucleotides are TGTGCCAGCAGTGAACAGCGGATGAACACCGGGGAGCTGTTTTTT.

This chain links TRBV7-3 with TRBJ2-5, with 11 bases that match TRBD2. The CDR3 sequence is 17 residues long. CDR1 and CDR2 from the germline V gene are SGHTA and FQGTGA. With 2 bases clipped from V and 5 bases from J, the junction kept 10 bases outside the gene matches. The CDR3 DNA reads as TGTGCCAGCAGCTTAGGGGATAGCGGGGGGGCTGGTGAGACCCAGTACTTC. This gives the protein CASSLGDSGGAGETQYF. The full variable domain, its missing parts supplied by reference TRBV7-3 and TRBJ2-5, is GAGVSQTPSNKVTEKGKYVELRCDPISGHTALYWYRQSLGQGPEFLIYFQGTGAADDSGLPNDRFFAVRPEGSVSTLKIQRTERGDSAVYLCASSLGDSGGAGETQYFGPGTRLLVL.

V and J are TRBV9 and TRBJ2-7; D may match TRBD1 or TRBD2 (5 bases each). Per germline, CDR1 SGDLS and CDR2 YYNGEE. The CDR3 is 17 residues long. The V gene lost 0 bases and the J gene lost 2 bases, with 18 bases spanning the gap. DNA for the CDR3: TGTGCCAGCAGCGTAGGGTTGGGGGAAGGATTTCCCTACGAGCAGTACTTC. It encodes CASSVGLGEGFPYEQYF.

This chain connects TRBV6-1 to TRBJ1-2, with D possibly being TRBD1 (5 bases). The CDR3 is 13 amino acids. In germline, CDR1 is MNHNS, CDR2 SASEGT. The germline V and J ends were trimmed by 1 base and 4 bases, with 7 bases remaining between them. The CDR3 sequence: CASSEVQAYGYTF. The CDR3 DNA reads TGTGCCAGCAGTGAAGTACAGGCCTATGGCTACACCTTC.

This clonotype was detected only a few times. The chain carries TRBV21-1 and TRBJ2-2; the D call of TRBD1 is as the table states it, not checked on the DNA. TRBV21-1 is a pseudogene segment. CDR3 length: 15 amino acids. This chain's CDR3 is CASGRQGTNTGELFF. CDR3 bases: TGTGCCAGCGGTAGACAGGGGACAAACACCGGGGAGCTGTTTTTT.

This clonotype was counted only a few times. CDR3 bases: TGTGCCAGCAGCCCGGGACAGGGGTTAGATACGCAGTATTTT. Its translation: CASSPGQGLDTQYF. V and J are TRBV7-2 and TRBJ2-3; 10 nucleotides match TRBD1. CDR3 size: 14 residues. With V trimmed by 5 bases and J by 5 bases, 4 bases remained unmatched. Germline assignment: CDR1 SGHTA and CDR2 FQGNSA. Variable domain in full (rest from reference TRBV7-2 and TRBJ2-3): GAGVSQSPSNKVTEKGKDVELRCDPISGHTALYWYRQSLGQGLEFLIYFQGNSAPDKSGLPSDRFSAERTGGSVSTLTIQRTQQEDSAVYLCASSPGQGLDTQYFGPGTRLTVL.

This clonotype was found a few times. V and J are TRBV4-2 and TRBJ2-3, with D perhaps TRBD1 or TRBD2 (5 bases each). Germline assignment: CDR1 LGHNA and CDR2 YNFKEQ. V lost 1 base, J lost 0 bases, and 8 bases lay in between. This CDR3 is 15 amino acids long. CDR3 nucleotides: TGTGCCAGCAGCCAAGTCGGGACGAGCACAGATACGCAGTATTTT. Translated: CASSQVGTSTDTQYF.

This clonotype was observed many times. The chain has TRBV24-1 and TRBJ1-1; D might be TRBD1 (5 bases). The CDR3 is made up of 14 amino acids. Trimming took off 3 bases at V and 5 bases at J, with 12 bases between the two ends. Germline CDR1 and CDR2: KGHDR and SFDVKD. The CDR3 nucleotides read TGTGCCACCAGTGATGGGGGTAGGGGAACTGAAGCTTTCTTT. Amino acids: CATSDGGRGTEAFF.